The sequence of this T cell receptor (beta chain) was determined in a study of cytomegalovirus exposure and HLA in healthy donors. The PCR was carried out with 60 Vbeta primers and 13 Jbeta primers. Per the authors' pipeline: An analysis that came later counted tens of millions of unique TCR beta chains, around 12 million shared. Produced via immunoSEQ multiplex PCR; TCRdb's table is partial and in-frame only. V, J and clone size are those of that table, while D and trimming were read from the DNA. The sample has 95,000 to 150,000 clones; roughly 80% are singletons. The V and J ends lost 5 bases and 1 base respectively, with 20 bases between them. The length of the CDR3 is 17 residues. CDR1 is SGHVS and CDR2 is FNYEAQ in the germline V gene.

Sequences were obtained from PBMCs. This rearrangement joins TRBV7-6 to TRBJ1-1, with a tentative D call TRBD1 (5 bases). This TCR came from a man aged 25-45 years in good health and CMV-seronegative. The CDR3 region has the DNA TGTGCCAGCAGCACACGGGCATCGGGGGATGGGAACACTGAAGCTTTCTTT. Its protein is CASSTRASGDGNTEAFF.